Each of the 31 T cell receptor beta chains below was sequenced from the same sample in a study of T cell responses to AZD1222 COVID-19 vaccine. This table comes from immunoSEQ multiplex PCR, and its TCRdb copy is limited to in-frame clones, with some not included. The repertoire consists of 150,000 to 200,000 clones, with approximately 92% occurring once and the leading ten covering over 1.5%. Sequences were derived from peripheral blood, sampled on day 0 of AZD1222 vaccination. The receptors come from an adult in good health.

This chain joins TRBV7-9 and TRBJ2-7; 7 positions agree with TRBD2. V was pared by 1 base and J by 2 bases, with 2 bases of the junction left unmatched. Germline-derived CDR1 and CDR2 are SEHNR and FQNEAQ (reference sequence). This CDR3 has 14 residues. The CDR3 bases are TGTGCCAGCAGCTTAGGGGAGGGCCCCTACGAGCAGTACTTC. This codes for CASSLGEGPYEQYF.

This chain uses TRBV6-5 with TRBJ2-2; D ambiguous. The CDR3 is made up of 14 amino acids. Germline V lookup: CDR1 MNHEY, CDR2 SVGAGI. Trimming took off 10 bases at V and 0 bases at J, with 12 bases between the two ends. This CDR3 is CATSFTANTGELFF. CDR3 DNA sequence: TGTGCCACCTCCTTCACTGCGAACACCGGGGAGCTGTTTTTT.

This rearrangement joins TRBV28 to TRBJ2-7; weak D call: TRBD1 (6 bases). Between the trimmed V and J ends, which lost 6 bases and 5 bases, there was a span of 17 bases. The CDR3 is made up of 14 amino acids. Germline assignment: CDR1 MDHEN and CDR2 SYDVKM. The CDR3 sequence is CASSRSGASNEQYF. CDR3 coding DNA: TGTGCCAGCAGCCGGTCAGGGGCATCCAACGAGCAGTACTTC.

This clone was observed a single time. The chain joins TRBV18 to TRBJ2-7; D is unclear. The V gene lost 5 bases and the J gene lost 3 bases, with 11 bases spanning the gap. Looked up from germline, CDR1 is KGHSH and CDR2 is LQKENI. The CDR3 runs to 13 residues. This CDR3 is CASSKDGIYEQYF. For the CDR3, the DNA is TGTGCCAGCTCAAAGGACGGAATCTACGAGCAGTACTTC.

The chain joins TRBV10-1 to TRBJ2-1; the match to TRBD2 covers 8 bases. The trim removed 0 bases at V and 2 bases at J, leaving 9 bases unmatched. Germline CDR1 and CDR2: WNHNN and SYGVQD (reference sequence). The CDR3 has 18 amino acids. The CDR3 reads CASSESGAGEVAYNEQFF. CDR3 sequence (DNA): TGCGCCAGCAGTGAGTCCGGAGCGGGAGAAGTGGCCTACAATGAGCAGTTCTTC.

The J gene is TRBJ1-3, the V gene TRBV19; no clear D. Between the trimmed V and J ends, which lost 4 bases and 0 bases, there was a span of 10 bases. The CDR3 covers 15 residues. From germline, CDR1 is LNHDA and CDR2 SQIVND (reference sequence). For the CDR3, the DNA is TGTGCCAGTAGTACAGACCGCTACTCTGGAAACACCATATATTTT. Translation: CASSTDRYSGNTIYF.

The chain employs TRBV6-7 and TRBJ1-2; D not resolved. TRBV6-7 is classed as an ORF, of uncertain function. The CDR3 covers 11 residues. Trimming shortened V by 6 bases and J by 7 bases, and 9 bases separated the two germline ends. In DNA, the CDR3 is TGTGCCAGCAGCTGGGGAGGTGGCTACACCTTC. Translation gives CASSWGGGYTF.

The V and J genes are TRBV27 and TRBJ2-1, with D tentatively TRBD1 (6 bases). The CDR3 has 16 residues. Germline-derived CDR1 and CDR2 are MNHEY and SMNVEV (reference sequence). V was cut by 0 bases and J by 7 bases, with 16 bases left in between. The CDR3 region is CASSLSPNRVKNEQFF. The CDR3, as DNA: TGTGCCAGCAGTTTATCGCCCAACAGGGTAAAAAATGAGCAGTTCTTC.

The chain combines TRBV30 with TRBJ1-2; tentative D call: TRBD1 (6 bases). The V end lost 3 bases, the J end lost 5 bases, and 13 bases lay between the germline ends. Germline V gene lookup returns CDR1 GTSNPN and CDR2 SVGIG (reference sequence). The CDR3 covers 13 residues. The CDR3 DNA reads as TGTGCCTGGAGGGTCAGGGGAGGGTATGGCTACACCTTC. Translating it yields CAWRVRGGYGYTF.

The chain joins TRBV2 to TRBJ2-7; 11 bases line up with TRBD2. The CDR3 length is 15 residues. CDR1 and CDR2 (germline): SNHLY, FYNNEI. The junction had 8 bases not matched to a gene; V was cut back by 7 bases and J by 3 bases. CDR3 sequence: CASILGLAAFYEQYF. The CDR3 nucleotides read TGTGCCAGCATTCTGGGACTAGCGGCTTTCTACGAGCAGTACTTC.

The genes are TRBV6-1 and TRBJ1-2; D is uncertain. Per germline, CDR1 MNHNS and CDR2 SASEGT. The V and J ends lost 2 bases and 4 bases respectively, with 8 bases between them. The CDR3 has 13 residues. The CDR3 DNA sequence: TGTGCCAGCAGTGAACTTAGAATCTATGGCTACACCTTC. This gives the protein CASSELRIYGYTF.

This chain joins TRBV5-1 and TRBJ2-2; D not certain. Germline V gene sequence: CDR1 SGHRS, CDR2 YFSETQ. Trimming removed 0 bases at V and 2 bases at J, with 5 bases between. The CDR3 runs to 14 residues. CDR3 sequence (DNA): TGCGCCAGCAGCTTGGGAGGAAACACCGGGGAGCTGTTTTTT. It translates to CASSLGGNTGELFF.

In regard to this clone: The same CDR3 can be traced to other DNA sequences in this sample. The chain recombines TRBV5-1 with TRBJ1-6; 8 bases are shared with TRBD1. V was pared by 0 bases and J by 7 bases, with 0 bases of the junction left unmatched. CDR1 and CDR2 from the germline V gene are SGHRS and YFSETQ. The CDR3 runs to 14 residues. The CDR3 bases are TGCGCCAGCAGCTTGGGACAGGGGAATTCACCCCTCCACTTT. Encoded protein: CASSLGQGNSPLHF.

The chain recombines TRBV7-6 with TRBJ1-1, with unresolved D. Germline values: CDR1 SGHVS, CDR2 FNYEAQ. The CDR3 spans 14 residues. V lost 2 bases and J lost 5, with 12 bases in between. CDR3 nucleotides: TGTGCCAGCAGCTTAACACAGAGCCGTACTGAAGCTTTCTTT. Residues: CASSLTQSRTEAFF.

V and J are TRBV2 and TRBJ2-3; D gene uncertain. In germline, CDR1 is SNHLY, CDR2 FYNNEI. The CDR3 sequence is 13 residues long. The V gene lost 4 bases and the J gene lost 6 bases, with 11 bases spanning the gap. The CDR3 here is CASSGAMWDTQYF. CDR3 sequence (DNA): TGTGCCAGCAGTGGTGCGATGTGGGATACGCAGTATTTT.

The genes are TRBV5-8 and TRBJ1-5; D possibly corresponds to TRBD1 (6 bases). Trimming took 0 bases from V and 1 from J, leaving 23 bases between them. This CDR3 contains 20 residues. Germline V CDR1 and CDR2: SGHTS, YDEGEE. CDR3 DNA sequence: TGTGCCAGCAGCTTGGACTTGTACACAGGGCGAATATTAAGCAATCAGCCCCAGCATTTT. It yields the protein CASSLDLYTGRILSNQPQHF.

The chain joins TRBV11-3 to TRBJ1-5; D gene uncertain. Germline CDR1 is SGHNT and CDR2 is YENEEA. This CDR3 region has 11 residues. The ends were cut back, 6 bases at V and 6 bases at J, with 6 bases in the middle. CDR3 sequence reads: CASRWSQPQHF. Here the CDR3 DNA reads TGTGCCAGCAGGTGGTCTCAGCCCCAGCATTTT.

This chain joins TRBV6-5 and TRBJ1-6; TRBD1 is a possible D gene (6 bases). Trimming shortened V by 6 bases and J by 6 bases, and 15 bases separated the two germline ends. This CDR3 has 15 amino acids. CDR1 is MNHEY, CDR2 SVGAGI, per germline. The CDR3 loop reads CASREDSMPNSPLHF. In DNA, the CDR3 is TGTGCCAGCAGAGAGGACAGTATGCCTAATTCACCCCTCCACTTT.

This clone was observed a single time. The chain is built from TRBV5-4 and TRBJ2-1; D may correspond to TRBD1 or TRBD2 (5 bases each). V lost 5 bases and J 9 bases, leaving 18 bases between the germline ends. The CDR3 is 14 residues long. Germline lookup yields CDR1 SGHNT and CDR2 YYREEE (reference sequence). CDR3 sequence: CASRGTTAASEQFF. The CDR3 DNA follows: TGTGCCAGCAGGGGGACCACAGCGGCGAGTGAGCAGTTCTTC.

The V and J genes are TRBV7-9 and TRBJ1-1; D is perhaps TRBD1 (5 bases). This CDR3 contains 15 residues. Germline V CDR1 and CDR2: SEHNR, FQNEAQ (reference sequence). V was trimmed by 3 bases and J by 4 bases, leaving 15 bases between them. Here the CDR3 DNA reads TGTGCCAGCAGCTTCTTTCGGGACTCCCTCACTGAAGCTTTCTTT. Translated, it gives CASSFFRDSLTEAFF.

The V call is TRBV5-1, the J call TRBJ2-3; possible D gene TRBD1, 7 bases. Trimming left V 3 bases short and J 3 bases short, with 26 bases between. The germline CDR1 and CDR2 sequences are SGHRS and YFSETQ. This CDR3 contains 19 residues. The CDR3 sequence is CASSYLQKTGSRGTDTQYF. CDR3 sequence (DNA): TGCGCCAGCAGCTACCTACAAAAGACAGGGAGCCGGGGGACAGATACGCAGTATTTT.

V and J are TRBV5-5 and TRBJ2-7; maybe TRBD2 (5 bases). Germline CDR1 SGHKS, CDR2 YYEKEE (reference sequence). This CDR3 has 11 amino acids. V was shortened by 5 bases and J by 3 bases, with 6 bases between the two germline ends. CDR3 DNA sequence: TGTGCCAGCAGACGGGACTACGAGCAGTACTTC. It translates to CASRRDYEQYF.

The V and J genes are TRBV11-1 and TRBJ2-3; 9 bases match TRBD1. The J segment lost 2 bases and the V segment lost 6 bases, leaving 9 bases of the junction unmatched. The germline CDR1 and CDR2 sequences are SGHAT and FQDESV (reference sequence). The CDR3 spans 16 residues. This chain's CDR3 is CASRGGDRAFTDTQYF. DNA of the CDR3: TGTGCCAGCAGGGGAGGGGACAGGGCCTTCACAGATACGCAGTATTTT.

The chain carries TRBV20-1 and TRBJ2-5; D not certain. Trimming left V 3 bases short and J 1 base short, with 12 bases between. This CDR3 spans 14 amino acids. Germline CDR1 and CDR2: DFQATT and SNEGSKA (reference sequence). The CDR3 DNA sequence: TGCAGTGCTAGTGGCGAAGAATTCCAAGAGACCCAGTACTTC. Residues: CSASGEEFQETQYF.

This clone was seen a handful of times. The V and J genes are TRBV27 and TRBJ2-2, with D tentatively TRBD1 (5 bases). Germline values: CDR1 MNHEY, CDR2 SMNVEV (reference sequence). The CDR3 is made up of 16 amino acids. V lost 5 bases to trimming and J lost 1 base, with 14 bases between them. CDR3 sequence: CASSPRERGNTGELFF. As DNA, the CDR3 is TGTGCCAGCAGTCCCAGAGAAAGGGGGAACACCGGGGAGCTGTTTTTT.

The CDR3 region is CASSQRRLYNEQFF. CDR3 coding DNA: TGTGCCAGCAGCCAACGTCGACTATACAATGAGCAGTTCTTC. This chain joins TRBV14 and TRBJ2-1, with D possibly matching TRBD2 (5 bases). With 2 bases removed from V and 4 bases from J, the gap between germline ends came to 9 bases. The V gene's germline CDR1 is SGHDN and CDR2 FVKESK. The CDR3 spans 14 residues. Full variable domain (rest looked up from reference TRBV14 and TRBJ2-1): EAGVTQFPSHSVIEKGQTVTLRCDPISGHDNLYWYRRVMGKEIKFLLHFVKESKQDESGMPNNRFLAERTGGTYSTLKVQPAELEDSGVYFCASSQRRLYNEQFFGPGTRLTVL.

This chain uses TRBV7-2 with TRBJ2-5; 11 bases are shared with TRBD2. J lost 5 bases, V lost 3 bases, and 11 bases had no gene match. The CDR3 consists of 17 residues. Germline loops: CDR1 SGHTA, CDR2 FQGNSA. CDR3 residues: CASSFLIAGGPGETQYF. DNA for the CDR3: TGTGCCAGCAGCTTTTTAATAGCGGGAGGGCCAGGGGAGACCCAGTACTTC. Using reference TRBV7-2 and TRBJ2-5 for the parts outside the CDR3, the full variable domain is GAGVSQSPSNKVTEKGKDVELRCDPISGHTALYWYRQSLGQGLEFLIYFQGNSAPDKSGLPSDRFSAERTGGSVSTLTIQRTQQEDSAVYLCASSFLIAGGPGETQYFGPGTRLLVL.

The J gene is TRBJ1-2, the V gene TRBV14; 7 bases map to TRBD1. The germline gives CDR1 SGHDN, CDR2 FVKESK. V dropped 4 bases and J dropped 3; count of bases not matched to a gene: 5. The CDR3 covers 14 residues. The CDR3: CASSRQGNYYGYTF. Written as DNA, the CDR3 is TGTGCCAGCAGCCGACAGGGTAATTACTATGGCTACACCTTC.

V gene TRBV19 combines with J gene TRBJ1-1; tentatively, D is TRBD1 (5 bases). Trimming took off 5 bases at V and 7 bases at J, with 17 bases between the two ends. CDR1 LNHDA and CDR2 SQIVND come from the germline V gene (reference sequence). The CDR3 is made up of 14 amino acids. CDR3 in DNA: TGTGCCAGTAGTGATTGGAGAGGGGCAATTGAAGCTTTCTTT. As protein: CASSDWRGAIEAFF.

With respect to this clone: Other DNA sequences from this sample encode an identical CDR3 as well. The chain uses TRBV7-3 and TRBJ2-2; D gene unclear. Germline V gives CDR1 SGHTA, CDR2 FQGTGA. Trimming pared 0 bases from V and 5 bases from J, leaving 4 bases between. The length of the CDR3 is 13 residues. DNA for the CDR3: TGTGCCAGCAGCTTAACAAGAACCGGGGAGCTGTTTTTT. Translating it yields CASSLTRTGELFF.

This clone was observed once. The rearrangement links TRBV12-5 to TRBJ2-2; D remains unclear. Germline values: CDR1 LGHNT, CDR2 FRNRAP. The V end lost 6 bases, the J end lost 7 bases, and 12 bases lay between the germline ends. The CDR3 loop spans 13 amino acids. CDR3 residues: CASGLYVHGELFF. The CDR3 DNA reads TGTGCTAGTGGCCTTTACGTCCACGGGGAGCTGTTTTTT.